A single sample is the source of the 25 T cell receptor beta chains below, sequenced in a study of cytomegalovirus exposure and HLA in healthy donors. PCR involved 60 Vbeta and 13 Jbeta primers. Measured with immunoSEQ multiplex PCR; TCRdb has only the in-frame clones, and not every one. The table includes roughly 130,000 clones, around 82% detected once. Sample: PBMCs. These receptors came from a male donor in good health and CMV-seropositive.

The rearrangement uses TRBV4-2 and TRBJ1-1; no reliable D call. The CDR3 has 12 residues. V lost 8 bases, J lost 1 base, and 8 bases lay in between. The germline CDR1 and CDR2 sequences are LGHNA and YNFKEQ. CDR3 bases: TGTGCCAGCGGTGAGGGGAACACTGAAGCTTTCTTT. Protein product: CASGEGNTEAFF.

This chain uses TRBV27 with TRBJ2-7; a weak D match, TRBD1 (5 bases). The germline CDR1 and CDR2 sequences are MNHEY and SMNVEV (reference sequence). This CDR3 is 14 amino acids long. The V gene lost 5 bases and the J gene lost 2 bases, with 13 bases spanning the gap. The CDR3 DNA reads TGTGCCAGCAGTCGGTACAGGACCACCTACGAGCAGTACTTC. Its translation is CASSRYRTTYEQYF.

This sequence joins TRBV11-3 and TRBJ2-1; the D gene is possibly TRBD2 (6 bases). CDR3 length: 15 amino acids. Trimming took off 5 bases at V and 3 bases at J, with 14 bases between the two ends. CDR1 is SGHNT and CDR2 is YENEEA in the germline V gene. The CDR3: CASSLSGSRYNEQFF. The CDR3 nucleotides read TGTGCCAGCAGCCTCTCCGGGAGTCGCTACAATGAGCAGTTCTTC.

The chain couples TRBV4-2 to TRBJ1-3, with 10 nucleotides matching TRBD1. Germline assignment: CDR1 LGHNA and CDR2 YNFKEQ. V shed 0 bases and J 4 bases; nucleotides not matched to a gene: 0. There are 15 residues in the CDR3. Here the CDR3 reads CASSQEGQGGNTIYF. The CDR3 DNA reads as TGTGCCAGCAGCCAAGAGGGACAGGGGGGAAACACCATATATTTT.

The V and J genes are TRBV7-6 and TRBJ2-3, with D possibly being TRBD1 (5 bases). This CDR3 comprises 19 residues. Trimming took 0 bases from V and 4 from J, leaving 23 bases between them. In germline, CDR1 is SGHVS, CDR2 FNYEAQ. CDR3: CASSLAQGIRVVDPDTQYF. CDR3 in DNA: TGTGCCAGCAGCTTAGCCCAGGGTATCCGGGTGGTCGATCCAGATACGCAGTATTTT. The entire variable domain, with the rest obtained from reference TRBV7-6 and TRBJ2-3, is as follows: GAGVSQSPRYKVTKRGQDVALRCDPISGHVSLYWYRQALGQGPEFLTYFNYEAQQDKSGLPNDRFSAERPEGSISTLTIQRTEQRDSAMYRCASSLAQGIRVVDPDTQYFGPGTRLTVL.

V usage is TRBV7-9 and J usage is TRBJ2-7, with a weak D call TRBD2 (6 bases). V lost 1 base and J 5 bases, leaving 9 bases between the germline ends. CDR3 length: 13 amino acids. CDR1 and CDR2 (germline): SEHNR, FQNEAQ (reference sequence). This CDR3 is CASSLGTSHEQYF. For the CDR3, the DNA is TGTGCCAGCAGCTTAGGTACTAGCCACGAGCAGTACTTC. The whole variable domain, filled in from reference TRBV7-9 and TRBJ2-7, reads DTGVSQNPRHKITKRGQNVTFRCDPISEHNRLYWYRQTLGQGPEFLTYFQNEAQLEKSRLLSDRFSAERPKGSFSTLEIQRTEQGDSAMYLCASSLGTSHEQYFGPGTRLTVT.

The CDR3 here is CAWSPGGGGRSYTF. The CDR3 DNA is TGTGCCTGGAGTCCGGGAGGGGGCGGGAGAAGCTACACCTTC. The chain uses TRBV30 and TRBJ1-2; 7 positions match TRBD1. The CDR3 loop spans 14 amino acids. J was trimmed by 9 bases and V by 2 bases; bases with no gene match: 12. Germline V CDR1 and CDR2: GTSNPN, SVGIG (reference sequence). The full variable domain, completed using reference TRBV30 and TRBJ1-2, is SQTIHQWPATLVQPVGSPLSLECTVEGTSNPNLYWYRQAAGRGLQLLFYSVGIGQISSEVPQNLSASRPQDRQFILSSKKLLLSDSGFYLCAWSPGGGGRSYTFGSGTRLTVV.

The V and J genes are TRBV11-3 and TRBJ2-7; 11 nucleotides line up with TRBD1. Germline CDR1 SGHNT, CDR2 YENEEA. The CDR3 runs to 15 residues. The junction had 7 bases not matched to a gene; V was cut back by 4 bases and J by 5 bases. The CDR3 here is CASSSGTGGADEQYF. In DNA form, the CDR3 reads TGTGCCAGCAGCTCGGGGACAGGGGGAGCAGACGAGCAGTACTTC. The full variable domain, completed using reference TRBV11-3 and TRBJ2-7, is EAGVVQSPRYKIIEKKQPVAFWCNPISGHNTLYWYLQNLGQGPELLIRYENEEAVDDSQLPKDRFSAERLKGVDSTLKIQPAELGDSAVYLCASSSGTGGADEQYFGPGTRLTVT.

CDR3 protein: CSAQGPDIQYF. The CDR3 nucleotides read TGCAGTGCACAGGGCCCGGACATTCAGTACTTC. The gene calls are TRBV20-1 and TRBJ2-4, with D tentatively TRBD1 (6 bases). This CDR3 has 11 residues. Trimming shortened V by 6 bases and J by 8 bases, and 11 bases separated the two germline ends. CDR1 DFQATT and CDR2 SNEGSKA come from the germline V gene (reference sequence).

The sample holds a few counts of this clone. The chain employs TRBV7-2 and TRBJ2-7, with 12 bases matching TRBD2. The CDR3 sequence is 15 residues long. Unmatched junction bases numbered 6, after V lost 5 bases and J lost 4 bases. CDR1 is SGHTA, CDR2 FQGNSA, per germline. The CDR3: CASSRGTSGRYEQYF. The CDR3 coding sequence is TGTGCCAGCAGCCGAGGGACTAGCGGGCGGTACGAGCAGTACTTC. Full variable domain (missing parts from reference TRBV7-2 and TRBJ2-7): GAGVSQSPSNKVTEKGKDVELRCDPISGHTALYWYRQSLGQGLEFLIYFQGNSAPDKSGLPSDRFSAERTGGSVSTLTIQRTQQEDSAVYLCASSRGTSGRYEQYFGPGTRLTVT.

The V call is TRBV4-3, the J call TRBJ2-1; perhaps TRBD2 as D (5 bases). With 0 bases removed from V and 0 bases from J, the gap between germline ends came to 9 bases. The V gene's germline CDR1 is LGHNA and CDR2 YSLEER. The CDR3 consists of 16 residues. CDR3 bases: TGCGCCAGCAGCCAAGATTGGCGGGCCTCCTACAATGAGCAGTTCTTC. It specifies CASSQDWRASYNEQFF.

In the case of this clone: Other nucleotide sequences in the sample specify the same CDR3. The J gene is TRBJ1-1, the V gene TRBV19, with 9 bases that match TRBD1. Germline loops: CDR1 LNHDA, CDR2 SQIVND (reference sequence). The V gene end was trimmed by 6 bases and the J gene end by 4 bases; junction bases not matched to a gene: 9. The CDR3 is 15 amino acids. CDR3 region: CASRLGTGSTTEAFF. For the CDR3, the DNA is TGTGCCAGTAGACTCGGGACAGGGAGCACCACTGAAGCTTTCTTT.

The chain carries TRBV15 and TRBJ1-1; D unclear. Trimming cost V 0 bases and J 2 bases, with 16 bases left between them. Germline V CDR1 and CDR2: LNHNV, YYDKDF (reference sequence). The CDR3 contains 17 residues. The CDR3 sequence: CATSRDLSAPANTEAFF. The CDR3 nucleotides are TGTGCCACCAGCAGAGATTTGAGCGCCCCGGCCAACACTGAAGCTTTCTTT.

As DNA, the CDR3 is TGTGCCAGCAGCCCACCCGAGGGTCCTGAAGCTTTCTTT. Its protein product is CASSPPEGPEAFF. The chain carries TRBV7-9 and TRBJ1-1; no firm D call. Per the germline V gene, CDR1 is SEHNR and CDR2 is FQNEAQ (reference sequence). Trimming stripped 5 bases from V and 6 bases from J, with 13 bases between. The CDR3 covers 13 residues.

The chain uses TRBV6-5 and TRBJ1-6; no clear D. V lost 4 bases, J lost 8 bases, and 12 bases lay in between. This CDR3 is 14 amino acids long. Germline-derived CDR1 and CDR2 are MNHEY and SVGAGI. In DNA, the CDR3 is TGTGCCAGCAGTTCCAACAGTGGGTATTCACCCCTCCACTTT. Translation gives CASSSNSGYSPLHF.

In its sample, this clone was seen a few times. V gene TRBV5-6 combines with J gene TRBJ2-3; possibly TRBD1 for D (6 bases). The CDR3 consists of 18 residues. V lost 1 base and J lost 0, with 18 bases in between. Germline V CDR1 and CDR2: SGHDT, YYEEEE. In DNA form, the CDR3 reads TGTGCCAGCAGCTTGTTTGGACAGACTGCTAGTAGCACAGATACGCAGTATTTT. The encoded protein is CASSLFGQTASSTDTQYF.

Details on this clone: An end of the junction does not agree with germline; a read error may underlie this. The CDR3, as DNA: TGTGCCATCAGTGAGTCGATAGTTATGCGTAGCTCTGGGGCCAACGGCCTGACTTTC. This gives the protein CAISESIVMRSSGANGLTF. The chain employs TRBV10-3 and TRBJ2-6, with D maybe TRBD1 (5 bases). CDR1 is ENHRY, CDR2 SYGVKD, per germline. The CDR3 runs to 19 residues.

This chain connects TRBV28 to TRBJ1-5; unclear D gene. The CDR3 totals 12 residues. In germline, CDR1 is MDHEN, CDR2 SYDVKM. V was shortened by 8 bases and J by 11 bases, with 16 bases between the two germline ends. CDR3: CASVGPGKAQHF. The CDR3 region has the DNA TGTGCCAGCGTTGGGCCCGGTAAGGCCCAGCATTTT.

The rearrangement joins TRBV6-5 to TRBJ2-3; D uncertain. The V end lost 0 bases, the J end lost 2 bases, and 9 bases lay between the germline ends. The germline V gene encodes CDR1 MNHEY and CDR2 SVGAGI. The CDR3 is 15 residues long. The chain's CDR3 is CASSYSAANTDTQYF. The CDR3 nucleotides are TGTGCCAGCAGTTACTCCGCGGCGAACACAGATACGCAGTATTTT.

This clone was seen a few times. This CDR3 reads CASTGGTSGIGGGETQYF. CDR3 nucleotide sequence: TGTGCCAGCACCGGGGGGACTAGCGGGATTGGGGGCGGAGAGACCCAGTACTTC. This chain joins TRBV28 and TRBJ2-5, with TRBD2 identical over 13 bases. The CDR3 has 18 residues. Germline lookup yields CDR1 MDHEN and CDR2 SYDVKM. V was clipped by 7 bases and J by 4 bases; unmatched bases: 15.

This clone was observed a handful of times. V gene TRBV11-2 combines with J gene TRBJ2-3; TRBD2 matches at 8 bases. CDR1 is SGHAT, CDR2 FQNNGV, per germline. Trimming took 0 bases from V and 1 from J; bases not matched to a gene: 0. There are 15 residues in the CDR3. The DNA for the CDR3 is TGTGCCAGCAGCTTAGAACTAGCGGGCACAGATACGCAGTATTTT. This encodes CASSLELAGTDTQYF.

The gene calls are TRBV6-1 and TRBJ2-3; D is undetermined. The CDR3 is 16 residues long. Germline-derived CDR1 and CDR2 are MNHNS and SASEGT. The V end lost 1 base, the J end lost 4 bases, and 15 bases lay between the germline ends. The CDR3 is CASSEGLWSPPDTQYF. The CDR3 coding sequence is TGTGCCAGCAGTGAAGGGCTGTGGAGCCCGCCAGATACGCAGTATTTT.

The rearrangement joins TRBV5-1 to TRBJ2-5, with 13 bases fitting TRBD2. V lost 3 bases, J lost 5 bases, and 4 bases stayed unmatched. CDR3 length equals 15 residues. Germline-derived CDR1 and CDR2 are SGHRS and YFSETQ. The CDR3 coding sequence is TGCGCCAGCAGCTCCCAACTAGCGGGAGGGGAGACCCAGTACTTC. Residues: CASSSQLAGGETQYF. Together with reference TRBV5-1 and TRBJ2-5, the CDR3 gives the full variable domain: KAGVTQTPRYLIKTRGQQVTLSCSPISGHRSVSWYQQTPGQGLQFLFEYFSETQRNKGNFPGRFSGRQFSNSRSEMNVSTLELGDSALYLCASSSQLAGGETQYFGPGTRLLVL.

The J gene is TRBJ2-7, the V gene TRBV5-5; TRBD1 matches at 8 bases. V dropped 3 bases and J dropped 6; count of bases not matched to a gene: 20. There are 18 residues in the CDR3. From germline, CDR1 is SGHKS and CDR2 YYEKEE (reference sequence). The DNA of the CDR3 is TGTGCCAGCAGCTCACACAGGGGGGAATATTTTCGGGCTACCGAGCAGTACTTC. As protein: CASSSHRGEYFRATEQYF.

J is TRBJ2-3 and V is TRBV28; 7 bases align to TRBD2. In germline, CDR1 is MDHEN, CDR2 SYDVKM. The junction had 9 bases not matched to a gene; V was cut back by 7 bases and J by 5 bases. The CDR3 is 14 amino acids. The CDR3 nucleotides read TGTGCCAGCAAGGCGGGAGTTGAGGGAGATACGCAGTATTTT. Translation: CASKAGVEGDTQYF.